One T cell receptor (beta chain) is described in this entry. The antigen is not known. This record comes from a study of cytomegalovirus exposure and HLA in healthy donors. The CDR3 length is 16 residues. Germline loops: CDR1 LGHNA, CDR2 YSLEER. V shed 0 bases and J 2 bases; nucleotides not matched to a gene: 3. PCR was performed using 60 Vbeta and 13 Jbeta primers. Method: immunoSEQ multiplex PCR; TCRdb's copy keeps in-frame clones and lacks some. The data show 150,000 to 200,000 clones, with approximately 80% seen just once and approximately 15% held by the top ten. Overall study results and limits: Per published reports, the classifier diagnosed cytomegalovirus status with high specificity and sensitivity. Researchers catalogued some 160 TCR beta chains as cytomegalovirus-associated. An analysis was carried out at a later point. It showed that HLA-associated TCR beta chains were more clonally expanded than equally common non-associated chains.

J is TRBJ2-5 and V is TRBV4-3; 10 positions match TRBD2. What was sequenced was PBMCs. This sequence was found in a woman in her thirties or forties in good health and CMV-seronegative. The CDR3 loop reads CASSQELAGVQETQYF. The CDR3 DNA sequence: TGCGCCAGCAGCCAAGAGCTAGCGGGAGTGCAAGAGACCCAGTACTTC.